The rows below give T cell receptor beta chains drawn from one sample of a study of cytomegalovirus exposure and HLA in healthy donors. Data came from immunoSEQ multiplex PCR; TCRdb stores just in-frame clones and leaves some out. The repertoire holds about 170,000 clones, with more than 60% as singletons. Sequencing was done on a sample of PBMCs. These receptor sequences come from a woman in her thirties in good health and CMV-seropositive. Each CDR3 is given with its conserved first and last residue. A D gene is named only where the DNA matches it firmly. The size field is filled for only some rows; it gives once, few, many or a size class.

D	V	size	J	CDR3	DNA
TRBD2	TRBV11-2	NA	TRBJ2-7	CASSPHWGGLAGDEQYF	TGTGCCAGCAGCCCCCACTGGGGGGGACTAGCGGGAGACGAGCAGTACTTC
NA	TRBV19	NA	TRBJ2-2	CASSIGGIGTGELFF	TGTGCCAGTAGTATAGGGGGCATCGGCACCGGGGAGCTGTTTTTT
NA	TRBV30	NA	TRBJ1-2	CAWQGSYYGYTF	TGTGCCTGGCAGGGGAGTTATTATGGCTACACCTTC
TRBD1	TRBV7-6	NA	TRBJ1-3	CASSPGQGAGNTIYF	TGTGCCAGCAGCCCGGGACAGGGGGCTGGAAACACCATATATTTT
TRBD2	TRBV11-2	NA	TRBJ2-5	CASSLRFSGRVIETQYF	TGTGCCAGCAGCTTAAGGTTTAGCGGGAGGGTCATAGAGACCCAGTACTTC
NA	TRBV6-1	NA	TRBJ2-7	CASRLGFTYEQYF	TGTGCCAGCAGACTAGGATTTACCTACGAGCAGTACTTC
TRBD2	TRBV11-3	NA	TRBJ2-3	CASSWGLAGETDTQYF	TGTGCCAGCAGCTGGGGACTAGCGGGAGAGACAGATACGCAGTATTTT
TRBD1	TRBV6-1	NA	TRBJ2-5	CASRWDRGGQYF	TGTGCCAGCAGATGGGACAGGGGGGGCCAGTACTTC
TRBD2	TRBV2	few	TRBJ2-7	CASNLAGPSYEQYF	TGTGCCAGCAATTTAGCGGGCCCATCCTACGAGCAGTACTTC
NA	TRBV5-1	NA	TRBJ2-7	CASSEDYEQYF	TGCGCCAGCAGCGAGGACTACGAGCAGTACTTC
TRBD2	TRBV10-2	NA	TRBJ2-1	CASSESYRGRGNEQFF	TGCGCCAGCAGTGAGTCCTACCGCGGGAGAGGGAATGAGCAGTTCTTC
NA	TRBV30	NA	TRBJ1-3	CAWKGSGNTIYF	TGTGCCTGGAAGGGGTCTGGAAACACCATATATTTT
NA	TRBV4-1	NA	TRBJ2-5	CASSQVGGQETQYF	TGCGCCAGCAGCCAAGTAGGAGGGCAAGAGACCCAGTACTTC
NA	TRBV30	NA	TRBJ2-3	CAWSGGPYTQYF	TGTGCCTGGAGTGGAGGGCCGTATACGCAGTATTTT
NA	TRBV6-5	NA	TRBJ1-1	CASSYGGRSEAFF	TGTGCCAGCAGTTACGGGGGGAGGTCTGAAGCTTTCTTT
NA	TRBV19	NA	TRBJ1-5	CASHGGYSNQPQHF	TGTGCCAGTCATGGGGGGTATAGCAATCAGCCCCAGCATTTT
TRBD1	TRBV6-6	NA	TRBJ2-3	CASSRQGTDTQYF	TGTGCCAGCAGTAGACAGGGGACAGATACGCAGTATTTT
NA	TRBV11-3	few	TRBJ2-6	CASSLTAPGSGANVLTF	TGTGCCAGCAGCTTAACCGCCCCCGGCTCTGGGGCCAACGTCCTGACTTTC
TRBD1	TRBV6-5	few	TRBJ1-2	CASSFRDSLSGGYTF	TGTGCCAGCAGTTTCCGGGACAGTCTCTCCGGGGGCTACACCTTC
NA	TRBV9	NA	TRBJ2-3	CASSYPGQISTDTQYF	TGTGCCAGCAGCTACCCTGGACAGATTAGCACAGATACGCAGTATTTT
NA	TRBV28	NA	TRBJ1-5	CASSPGDSNQPQHF	TGTGCCAGCAGTCCCGGGGATAGCAATCAGCCCCAGCATTTT
NA	TRBV7-8	few	TRBJ2-7	CASNPIFWEAEQYF	TGTGCCAGCAACCCCATCTTCTGGGAGGCCGAGCAGTACTTC
NA	TRBV6-1	NA	TRBJ2-7	CASSSQERYEQYF	TGTGCCAGCAGTTCCCAGGAACGCTACGAGCAGTACTTC
TRBD1	TRBV5-4	few	TRBJ2-5	CASSLGDRGLETQYF	TGTGCCAGCAGCTTGGGAGACAGGGGGCTGGAGACCCAGTACTTC
TRBD2	TRBV4-1	NA	TRBJ2-7	CASSQGGTSGVEGFKQYF	TGCGCCAGCAGCCAAGGGGGGACTAGCGGGGTAGAAGGCTTCAAGCAGTACTTC
TRBD2	TRBV12-5	NA	TRBJ2-1	CASAFTGSGSSYNEQFF	TGTGCTAGTGCCTTCACAGGGAGCGGGAGCTCCTACAATGAGCAGTTCTTC